These T cell receptor beta chains were read from a single sample in a study of T cell responses to AZD1222 COVID-19 vaccine. TCRdb's copy holds only in-frame clones and misses some; the assay was immunoSEQ multiplex PCR. This table holds some 130,000 clones, 93% found once. Here the sequenced sample was peripheral blood, taken on day 0 of AZD1222 vaccination. The source is an adult in good health. CDR3s include the opening cysteine and the closing phenylalanine or tryptophan. A D gene is named only where the DNA matches it firmly. The size entry is marked missing in some rows and otherwise reads once, few, many or a size class.

d_gene	j_gene	abundance	v_gene	CDR3aa	CDR3nt
NA	TRBJ2-2	medium-sized	TRBV25-1	CASSMATGELFF	TGTGCCAGCAGCATGGCCACCGGGGAGCTGTTTTTT
NA	TRBJ2-7	NA	TRBV29-1	CSVELGGSYEQYF	TGCAGCGTTGAGTTGGGGGGCTCCTACGAGCAGTACTTC
NA	TRBJ2-2	NA	TRBV19	CASLRGGTDRLLRRELFF	TGTGCCAGTTTGAGGGGGGGAACCGACAGACTCTTACGTCGGGAGCTGTTTTTT
NA	TRBJ1-5	NA	TRBV19	CASSDTGKQPQHF	TGTGCCAGTAGCGACACAGGGAAGCAGCCCCAGCATTTT
NA	TRBJ2-1	NA	TRBV9	CASSVIGGVDEQFF	TGTGCCAGCAGCGTAATAGGGGGAGTCGATGAGCAGTTCTTC
TRBD2	TRBJ2-1	NA	TRBV5-8	CASSWEGLAANEQFF	TGTGCCAGCAGCTGGGAGGGACTAGCGGCAAATGAGCAGTTCTTC
NA	TRBJ1-5	few	TRBV19	CASSIDDSWGQPQHF	TGTGCCAGTAGTATAGATGACAGTTGGGGTCAGCCCCAGCATTTT
NA	TRBJ1-5	NA	TRBV4-2	CASSQDQINQPQHF	TGTGCCAGCAGCCAAGATCAGATCAATCAGCCCCAGCATTTT
NA	TRBJ2-1	once	TRBV10-1	CASKQWQGLGNEQFF	TGCGCCAGCAAACAATGGCAGGGGCTGGGGAATGAGCAGTTCTTC
TRBD1	TRBJ1-4	NA	TRBV28	CASQGDGEKLFF	TGTGCCAGCCAGGGGGATGGTGAAAAACTGTTTTTT
NA	TRBJ1-2	NA	TRBV19	CASSPQVTPAGYTF	TGTGCCAGCAGCCCCCAGGTGACCCCTGCTGGCTACACCTTC
NA	TRBJ1-6	once	TRBV9	CASSVTGSNSPLHF	TGTGCCAGCAGCGTTACAGGGTCGAATTCACCCCTCCACTTT
TRBD1	TRBJ1-2	NA	TRBV10-3	CASTTPGQGAYGYTF	TGTGCCAGCACCACTCCGGGACAGGGGGCCTATGGCTACACCTTC
TRBD1	TRBJ2-7	NA	TRBV10-1	CASVPRTGRYEQYF	TGCGCCAGCGTTCCTAGGACAGGGCGATACGAGCAGTACTTC
TRBD1	TRBJ1-3	NA	TRBV12-5	CASGLSGTGQRNTIYF	TGTGCTAGTGGTTTGTCAGGGACAGGGCAAAGAAACACCATATATTTT
NA	TRBJ1-1	NA	TRBV7-2	CASSFPAKNRIPEAFF	TGTGCCAGCAGCTTCCCGGCCAAAAACAGGATACCTGAAGCTTTCTTT
NA	TRBJ1-2	NA	TRBV2	CASSEADRPGYTF	TGTGCCAGCAGTGAAGCGGATAGGCCCGGCTACACCTTC
TRBD2	TRBJ2-5	NA	TRBV7-9	CASSSGTSGFQETQYF	TGTGCCAGCAGCTCCGGGACTAGCGGGTTTCAAGAGACCCAGTACTTC
TRBD1	TRBJ2-3	once	TRBV2	CASSLSDRVYDTQYF	TGTGCCAGCAGCCTATCCGACAGGGTATACGATACGCAGTATTTT
NA	TRBJ1-5	NA	TRBV28	CASEVRTVERQPQHF	TGTGCCAGCGAGGTCCGGACCGTCGAGAGACAGCCCCAGCATTTT
TRBD1	TRBJ2-3	NA	TRBV5-4	CASSWGTEGDTQYF	TGTGCCAGCAGCTGGGGGACAGAGGGAGATACGCAGTATTTT
NA	TRBJ2-5	NA	TRBV29-1	CSVDQGKRETQYF	TGCAGCGTTGATCAGGGGAAAAGAGAGACCCAGTACTTC
TRBD2	TRBJ2-7	NA	TRBV5-1	CASRSAGNRAHEQYF	TGCGCCAGCAGATCAGCGGGGAATAGAGCACACGAGCAGTACTTC
NA	TRBJ1-1	NA	TRBV3-1/TRBV3-2	CASSQKGINTEAFF	TGTGCCAGCAGCCAAAAGGGGATAAACACTGAAGCTTTCTTT
NA	TRBJ1-6	NA	TRBV27	CASSLSDSSPLHF	TGTGCCAGCAGTTTATCGGACAGCTCACCCCTCCACTTT
NA	TRBJ2-7	NA	TRBV11-2	CASSLEAGSSYEQYF	TGTGCCAGCAGCTTAGAGGCAGGGTCGTCCTACGAGCAGTACTTC
NA	TRBJ2-1	NA	TRBV28	CASSLGSRYNEQFF	TGTGCCAGCAGTTTGGGCAGCCGCTACAATGAGCAGTTCTTC
NA	TRBJ1-2	NA	TRBV29-1	CSVVAGYTF	TGCAGCGTTGTAGCGGGCTACACCTTC